What follows are 15 T cell receptor beta chains derived from one specimen sequenced in a study of OX40 agonist ivuxolimab in advanced cancers. The repertoire was sequenced with immunoSEQ multiplex PCR; TCRdb's copy has only in-frame clones and lacks some. The table has about 80,000 clones, approximately 86% seen once. Source: CD4+ or CD8+ T cells sorted from blood, taken in a trial of the OX40 agonist ivuxolimab. These receptor sequences come from an adult with an advanced solid tumor such as melanoma, head and neck, liver or kidney cancer.

V is TRBV6-5 and J is TRBJ2-2, with a weak D call TRBD1 (6 bases). Trimming shortened V by 4 bases and J by 10 bases, and 19 bases separated the two germline ends. The CDR3 has 15 amino acids. Germline CDR1 and CDR2: MNHEY and SVGAGI. DNA for the CDR3: TGTGCCAGCAGTTTCCGGACAGTATCACCGGTGGAGCTGTTTTTT. Its translation: CASSFRTVSPVELFF.

J is TRBJ2-1 and V is TRBV19; D possibly matches TRBD1 or TRBD2 (5 bases each). Trimming removed 5 bases at V and 8 bases at J, with 13 bases between. The CDR3 covers 13 residues. Germline V gene lookup returns CDR1 LNHDA and CDR2 SQIVND (reference sequence). The chain's CDR3 is CASSFRVGDEQFF. For the CDR3, the DNA is TGTGCCAGTAGTTTCAGGGTGGGAGATGAGCAGTTCTTC.

This chain uses TRBV6-6 with TRBJ2-5, with D unresolved. The CDR3 runs to 13 residues. Germline V gene lookup returns CDR1 MNHNY and CDR2 SVGAGI (reference sequence). Trimming cost V 6 bases and J 7 bases, with 15 bases left between them. The CDR3 here is CASRAVEWGTQYF. CDR3 in DNA: TGTGCCAGCAGAGCCGTTGAATGGGGGACCCAGTACTTC.

This chain joins TRBV29-1 and TRBJ2-5; tentatively, D is TRBD1 or TRBD2 (5 bases each). This CDR3 contains 13 residues. V gave up 6 bases and J gave up 5 bases, with 16 bases separating them. CDR1 SQVTM and CDR2 ANQGSEA come from the germline V gene. The CDR3 nucleotides are TGCAGCGTAGGGAGACAGCCTGGGGAGACCCAGTACTTC. The encoded protein is CSVGRQPGETQYF.

The genes are TRBV5-1 and TRBJ2-7; 7 bases map to TRBD1. The CDR3 is made up of 16 amino acids. Germline lookup yields CDR1 SGHRS and CDR2 YFSETQ. V gave up 2 bases and J gave up 2 bases; unmatched junction bases: 10. The CDR3 DNA follows: TGCGCCAGCAGCTTTCAAACAGGGGTGCCTACCTACGAGCAGTACTTC. This encodes CASSFQTGVPTYEQYF.

V is TRBV18 and J is TRBJ1-6; a weak D match, TRBD1 (6 bases). The germline V gene has CDR1 KGHSH and CDR2 LQKENI. The CDR3 contains 16 residues. V was clipped by 4 bases and J by 6 bases, with 16 bases between them. CDR3 in amino acids: CASSQDSSLANSPLHF. The CDR3 DNA reads as TGTGCCAGCTCACAGGACAGTTCCCTGGCTAATTCACCCCTCCACTTT.

J is TRBJ2-5 and V is TRBV10-1, with 7 bases aligning to TRBD1. CDR1 and CDR2 from the germline V gene are WNHNN and SYGVQD (reference sequence). Losses at the gene ends were 10 bases for V and 10 bases for J; bases not matched to a gene: 12. CDR3 length: 12 residues. DNA for the CDR3: TGCGCCATCGAAGCGTCAGGGACAGACCAGTACTTC. Translating gives CAIEASGTDQYF.

The V and J genes are TRBV18 and TRBJ1-1; 7 bases match TRBD1. CDR3 length: 15 residues. Per germline, CDR1 KGHSH and CDR2 LQKENI. V shed 2 bases and J 3 bases; nucleotides not matched to a gene: 6. In DNA form, the CDR3 reads TGTGCCAGCTCACCATCAGGGGGACTGGACACTGAAGCTTTCTTT. Translated: CASSPSGGLDTEAFF. The whole variable domain, filled in from reference TRBV18 and TRBJ1-1, reads NAGVMQNPRHLVRRRGQEARLRCSPMKGHSHVYWYRQLPEEGLKFMVYLQKENIIDESGMPKERFSAEFPKEGPSILRIQQVVRGDSAAYFCASSPSGGLDTEAFFGQGTRLTVV.

This chain joins TRBV5-1 and TRBJ2-7, with 10 nucleotides matching TRBD1. V lost 3 bases, J lost 2 bases, and 5 bases stayed unmatched. CDR3 length: 15 residues. Germline lookup yields CDR1 SGHRS and CDR2 YFSETQ. CDR3 sequence (DNA): TGCGCCAGCAGCTCCCGACAGGGGGCACCCTACGAGCAGTACTTC. This translates into CASSSRQGAPYEQYF. Full variable domain (rest looked up from reference TRBV5-1 and TRBJ2-7): KAGVTQTPRYLIKTRGQQVTLSCSPISGHRSVSWYQQTPGQGLQFLFEYFSETQRNKGNFPGRFSGRQFSNSRSEMNVSTLELGDSALYLCASSSRQGAPYEQYFGPGTRLTVT.

The chain has TRBV6-5 and TRBJ2-5; TRBD1 matches 9 bases. CDR1 and CDR2 from the germline V gene are MNHEY and SVGAGI. After removal of 5 bases from V and 3 bases from J, the junction contained 4 bases not matched to a gene. This CDR3 is 14 amino acids long. The CDR3 reads CASSRGQGEETQYF. DNA for the CDR3: TGTGCCAGCAGTCGGGGACAGGGCGAAGAGACCCAGTACTTC.

The V and J genes are TRBV14 and TRBJ1-1, with D hard to call. The CDR3 has 14 amino acids. V lost 5 bases and J lost 1, with 11 bases in between. Per the germline V gene, CDR1 is SGHDN and CDR2 is FVKESK. The CDR3 DNA reads TGTGCCAGCAGCGTACGAGCGGGGAACACTGAAGCTTTCTTT. It yields the protein CASSVRAGNTEAFF.

The chain is built from TRBV27 and TRBJ1-1; TRBD1 is a possible D gene (5 bases). Deletions cut 5 bases from V and 0 bases from J, with 13 bases between. The CDR3 is made up of 15 amino acids. Germline V gene data show CDR1 as MNHEY and CDR2 as SMNVEV (reference sequence). For the CDR3, the DNA is TGTGCCAGCAGTGCATCGGGGCTCATGAACACTGAAGCTTTCTTT. Protein: CASSASGLMNTEAFF.

The CDR3, as DNA: TGCGCCAGCAGCCTAACCAAGGCTAGCGGGCGTGACAATGAGCAGTTCTTC. Amino acid sequence: CASSLTKASGRDNEQFF. The J gene is TRBJ2-1, the V gene TRBV4-3; 8 bases align to TRBD2. V dropped 4 bases and J dropped 5; count of bases not matched to a gene: 13. This CDR3 is 17 amino acids long. Germline CDR1 and CDR2: LGHNA and YSLEER.

The chain couples TRBV29-1 to TRBJ2-2; possible D gene TRBD1, 6 bases. This CDR3 comprises 14 residues. V lost 5 bases to trimming and J lost 1 base, with 11 bases between them. The germline V gene has CDR1 SQVTM and CDR2 ANQGSEA. The CDR3 here is CSVSGEWNTGELFF. The DNA for the CDR3 is TGCAGCGTTTCAGGGGAATGGAACACCGGGGAGCTGTTTTTT.

A single count supports this clone. This chain connects TRBV30 to TRBJ2-7; 9 positions agree with TRBD1. The CDR3 is 16 amino acids. CDR1 and CDR2 (germline): GTSNPN, SVGIG (reference sequence). V lost 1 base, J lost 0 bases, and 7 bases stayed unmatched. The CDR3 spells CAWSGTGQGRSYEQYF. The CDR3 coding sequence is TGTGCCTGGAGTGGCACCGGACAGGGGCGCTCCTACGAGCAGTACTTC.